This T cell receptor (beta chain) was recorded in a study of blood T cell repertoires in COVID-19. Turning to the study itself: Sites across the United States, Italy and Spain contributed samples from acute and convalescent COVID-19. In each case, the material was cDNA or gDNA derived from T cells, B-cell-depleted T cells, or PBMCs.

In its sample, this clone was seen a few times. The CDR3 runs 13 residues. CDR1 and CDR2 from the germline V gene are SGHNT and YYREEE (reference sequence). Trimming left V 6 bases short and J 2 bases short, with 10 bases between. In the original workflow: Amplified reference gene primers provided the basis for estimating nucleated cell counts. TCRdb's table, derived via immunoSEQ multiplex PCR, lists solely in-frame clones and lacks some. Clone size and V and J calls were adopted from that table, with D and trimming inferred from the DNA. Altogether roughly 170,000 clones are present, 79% being singletons, with the ten largest covering around 8.1%. In Seattle, patients joined the study during active infection and were tracked longitudinally.

The sample consisted of peripheral blood. The rearrangement joins TRBV5-4 to TRBJ2-3; D perhaps matches TRBD2 (6 bases). The receptor's source is a woman aged 55-70 years with COVID-19, enrolled during active disease. CDR3 DNA: TGTGCCAGCAAGGAGGGTTCCACAGATACGCAGTATTTT. Protein product: CASKEGSTDTQYF. Full variable domain (missing parts from reference TRBV5-4 and TRBJ2-3): ETGVTQSPTHLIKTRGQQVTLRCSSQSGHNTVSWYQQALGQGPQFIFQYYREEENGRGNFPPRFSGLQFPNYSSELNVNALELDDSALYLCASKEGSTDTQYFGPGTRLTVL.